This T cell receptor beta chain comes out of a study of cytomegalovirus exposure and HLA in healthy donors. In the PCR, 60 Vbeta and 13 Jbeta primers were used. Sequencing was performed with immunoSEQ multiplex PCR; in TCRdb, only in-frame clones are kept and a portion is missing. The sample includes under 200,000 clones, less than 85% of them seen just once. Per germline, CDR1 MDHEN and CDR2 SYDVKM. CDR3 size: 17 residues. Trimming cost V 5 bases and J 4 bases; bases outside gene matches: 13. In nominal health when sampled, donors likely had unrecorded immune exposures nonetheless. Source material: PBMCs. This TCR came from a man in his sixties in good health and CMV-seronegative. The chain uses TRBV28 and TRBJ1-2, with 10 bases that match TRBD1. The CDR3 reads CASSPPGTGVGGYGYTF. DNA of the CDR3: TGTGCCAGCAGTCCACCCGGGACAGGGGTTGGGGGCTATGGCTACACCTTC.